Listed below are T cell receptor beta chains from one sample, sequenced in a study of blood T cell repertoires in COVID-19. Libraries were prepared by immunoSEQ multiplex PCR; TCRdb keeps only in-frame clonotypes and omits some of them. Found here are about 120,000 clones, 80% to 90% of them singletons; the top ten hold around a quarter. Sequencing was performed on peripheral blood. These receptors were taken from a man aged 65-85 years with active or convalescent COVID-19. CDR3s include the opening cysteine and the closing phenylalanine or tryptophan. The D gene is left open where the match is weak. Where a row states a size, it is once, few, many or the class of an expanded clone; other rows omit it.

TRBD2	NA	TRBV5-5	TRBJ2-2	TGTGCCAGCAGCTTAAGGATAGCGGGAGTGCGGACCGGGGAGCTGTTTTTT	CASSLRIAGVRTGELFF
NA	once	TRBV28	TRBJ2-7	TGTGCCAGCAAATTACCCCTGGACAGTACCTACGAGCAGTACTTC	CASKLPLDSTYEQYF
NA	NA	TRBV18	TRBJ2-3	TGTGCCAGCTCACCAGGACTGGGTCTCACAGATACGCAGTATTTT	CASSPGLGLTDTQYF
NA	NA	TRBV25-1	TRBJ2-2	TGTGCCAGCAGTGGGGGGTCGACAGGGAACACCGGGGAGCTGTTTTTT	CASSGGSTGNTGELFF
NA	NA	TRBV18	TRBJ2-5	TGTGCCAGCTCACCCCAGGAAGCCGGAGAGACCCAGTACTTC	CASSPQEAGETQYF
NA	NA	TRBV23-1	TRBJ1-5	TGCGCCAGCAGTCAATCGGCCCCGTGGACAGAGTCAAATCAGCCCCAGCATTTT	CASSQSAPWTESNQPQHF
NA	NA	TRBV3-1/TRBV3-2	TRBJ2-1	TGTGCCAGCAGCCAAGTGGGGGGCTCCTACAATGAGCAGTTCTTC	CASSQVGGSYNEQFF
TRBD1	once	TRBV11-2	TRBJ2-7	TGTGCCAGCAGCTTACGTGGCAGGGGGCGCCTCTCCTACGAGCAGTACTTC	CASSLRGRGRLSYEQYF
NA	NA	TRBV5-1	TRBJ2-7	TGCGCCAGCAGCCTGGCGGACAGTATGACCTACGAGCAGTACTTC	CASSLADSMTYEQYF
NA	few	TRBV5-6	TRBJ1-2	TGTGCCAGCAGCTTGAAGAGAAACTATGGCTACACCTTC	CASSLKRNYGYTF
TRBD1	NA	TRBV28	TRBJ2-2	TGTGCCAGCAGGGGACAGGGTAGGAACACCGGGGAGCTGTTTTTT	CASRGQGRNTGELFF